These T cell receptor beta chains were read from a single sample in a study of beta chain features in type 1 diabetes. Produced via immunoSEQ multiplex PCR; TCRdb's table is partial and in-frame only. The repertoire holds roughly 400,000 clones, with about 14% as singletons. Sequences were obtained from naive CD4+ T cells from blood. The receptors derive from a young man in good health. Both conserved end residues are part of each CDR3. D genes are given only for firm matches. Only part of the rows carry a size: once, few, many, or a class if the clone is expanded.

CDR3: CASSLAGGADLYEQYF
DNA: TGTGCCAGCAGCTTAGCAGGGGGGGCTGATCTCTACGAGCAGTACTTC
V: TRBV7-8
J: TRBJ2-7
size: -
D: -

CDR3: CASLASGANVLTF
DNA: TGTGCTAGTCTCGCCTCTGGGGCCAACGTCCTGACTTTC
V: TRBV12-5
J: TRBJ2-6
size: -
D: -

CDR3: CASASGGEGNIQYF
DNA: TGTGCCAGCGCTTCAGGGGGCGAGGGAAACATTCAGTACTTC
V: TRBV27
J: TRBJ2-4
size: -
D: TRBD1

CDR3: CASSIRPPGGEKLFF
DNA: TGTGCCAGTAGTATTCGTCCCCCGGGAGGTGAAAAACTGTTTTTT
V: TRBV19
J: TRBJ1-4
size: -
D: -

CDR3: CAISKSTGAGEDTQYF
DNA: TGTGCCATCAGTAAATCGACAGGGGCGGGTGAGGATACGCAGTATTTT
V: TRBV10-3
J: TRBJ2-3
size: few
D: TRBD1

CDR3: CSALAGQLGNTIYF
DNA: TGCAGCGCCCTCGCAGGGCAGCTTGGAAACACCATATATTTT
V: TRBV29-1
J: TRBJ1-3
size: few
D: -

CDR3: CASSPAGAGVTDTQYF
DNA: TGCGCCAGCAGCCCGGCCGGAGCGGGAGTAACAGATACGCAGTATTTT
V: TRBV5-1
J: TRBJ2-3
size: few
D: TRBD2

CDR3: CAWRLAGTAKETQYF
DNA: TGTGCCTGGAGGTTAGCCGGGACGGCGAAAGAGACCCAGTACTTC
V: TRBV30
J: TRBJ2-5
size: few
D: -

CDR3: CAWRPTLSSRIYNEQFF
DNA: TGTGCCTGGAGACCAACCCTCTCATCCAGGATTTACAATGAGCAGTTCTTC
V: TRBV30
J: TRBJ2-1
size: few
D: -

CDR3: CAWSEAVDQPQHF
DNA: TGTGCCTGGAGTGAGGCAGTGGATCAGCCCCAGCATTTT
V: TRBV30
J: TRBJ1-5
size: few
D: -

CDR3: CASSLGSSPNSPLHF
DNA: TGTGCCAGCTCACTAGGTAGCAGTCCGAATTCACCCCTCCACTTT
V: TRBV18
J: TRBJ1-6
size: few
D: -

CDR3: CASSEWVGQPQHF
DNA: TGTGCCAGCAGTGAATGGGTGGGTCAGCCCCAGCATTTT
V: TRBV25-1
J: TRBJ1-5
size: -
D: -

CDR3: CSVVSGVTEAFF
DNA: TGCAGCGTTGTATCTGGGGTCACTGAAGCTTTCTTT
V: TRBV29-1
J: TRBJ1-1
size: -
D: -

CDR3: CAKGDRGNTGELFF
DNA: TGTGCCAAAGGGGACAGAGGGAACACCGGGGAGCTGTTTTTT
V: TRBV14
J: TRBJ2-2
size: -
D: TRBD1

CDR3: CASSQVGGLTEAFF
DNA: TGCGCCAGCAGCCAAGTTGGGGGGCTCACTGAAGCTTTCTTT
V: TRBV4-3
J: TRBJ1-1
size: few
D: -

CDR3: CASSLPGGTDTQYF
DNA: TGTGCCAGCAGTCTCCCAGGGGGCACAGATACGCAGTATTTT
V: TRBV6-6
J: TRBJ2-3
size: few
D: -